This T cell receptor (beta chain) was captured in a study of OX40 agonist ivuxolimab in advanced cancers. Looking at the study overall: Prior anti-PD-1, anti-PD-L1 or anti-CTLA-4 therapy did not bar entry, and about 40% had some.

Repertoires were generated with immunoSEQ multiplex PCR, while TCRdb's copy carries only in-frame clones and drops some. This sample has nearly 85,000 clones, with 70% to 90% found just once. Study-level findings and limits: At doses 0.1 to 3.0 mg/kg, CD4+ and CD8+ clones expanded.

Germline values: CDR1 SGHRS, CDR2 YFSETQ. CDR3 length: 16 residues. Trimming took 0 bases from V and 4 from J; bases not matched to a gene: 6. Worth noting for this clone: The target antigen is unknown.

The TCR was taken from an adult with an advanced solid tumor such as melanoma, head and neck, liver or kidney cancer. The sample in question was CD4+ or CD8+ T cells sorted from blood, obtained in a trial of the OX40 agonist ivuxolimab. The rearrangement uses TRBV5-1 and TRBJ2-3, with 9 positions matching TRBD2. The DNA for the CDR3 is TGCGCCAGCAGCTTGGACGGGCGGGGGGGCCCAGATACGCAGTATTTT. Amino acids: CASSLDGRGGPDTQYF.